This T cell receptor (beta chain) stems from a study of monozygotic twins with inflammatory bowel disease. The study's findings and limits: Support was lacking for any single strong IBD-associated signal or clonotype.

TCRdb reprocessed the 5' RACE reads and stores each CDR3 protein as one record, lacking DNA. This listing includes hundreds of thousands of distinct CDR3 sequences. About this clonotype itself: Antigen specificity is unknown.

The clonotype originates from a human donor with ulcerative colitis or Crohn's disease, or a healthy co-twin of an affected twin (not recorded which). Sequencing was performed on blood.

The chain's CDR3 is CASSSSLGQSGETQYF. This chain uses TRBV11-2 with TRBJ2-5; there is no DNA to check the TCRdb D call of TRBD1. Germline CDR1 SGHAT, CDR2 FQNNGV. The CDR3 is 16 amino acids.